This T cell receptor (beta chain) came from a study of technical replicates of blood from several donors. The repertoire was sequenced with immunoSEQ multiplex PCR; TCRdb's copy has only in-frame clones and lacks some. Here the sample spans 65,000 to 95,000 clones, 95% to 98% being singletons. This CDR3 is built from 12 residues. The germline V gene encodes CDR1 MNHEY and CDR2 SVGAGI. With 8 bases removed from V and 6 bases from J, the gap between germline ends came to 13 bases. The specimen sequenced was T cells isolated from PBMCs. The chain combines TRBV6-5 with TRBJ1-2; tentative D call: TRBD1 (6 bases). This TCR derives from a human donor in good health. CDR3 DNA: TGTGCCAGCCTAGGGGGTCCCGATGGCTACACCTTC. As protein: CASLGGPDGYTF.